This T cell receptor beta chain originates from a study of cytomegalovirus exposure and HLA in healthy donors. Study-wide points: Sequencing artifact likely explains a cluster of highly shared sequence variants. The listing of approximately 160 TCR beta chains classed them as cytomegalovirus-associated.

Losses at the gene ends were 6 bases for V and 5 bases for J; bases not matched to a gene: 3. The CDR3 runs 12 residues. In germline, CDR1 is GTSNPN, CDR2 SVGIG (reference sequence). For this clone: Its antigen remains unidentified.

The donors (healthy individuals) were bone marrow donors. A multiplex PCR was run with 60 Vbeta primers and 13 Jbeta primers. As originally analysed: Unique TCR beta chains totaled 65 million to 95 million in a later count, with roughly 10 million of them shared. The protocol was immunoSEQ multiplex PCR, while the TCRdb copy is restricted to in-frame clones and leaves out a portion. The V and J calls and clone size are taken from that table; D and trimming were inferred from the DNA. The data show almost 65,000 clones, around 74% seen once. The TCR comes from a male donor in good health and CMV-seropositive. The chain joins TRBV30 to TRBJ1-4; TRBD1 matches at 7 bases. The sequenced sample was PBMCs. The CDR3 coding sequence is TGTGCCTGTGACAGGGTAAATGAAAAACTGTTTTTT. Protein sequence: CACDRVNEKLFF.